This TCR beta chain was retrieved from a study of beta chain features in type 1 diabetes. General observations from the study: Cells with high TCR expression could be over-represented by cDNA sequencing.

CDR1 SGDLS and CDR2 YYNGEE come from the germline V gene. Trimming removed 0 bases at V and 6 bases at J, with 14 bases between. The CDR3 runs to 15 residues. As for this clone: Its cognate antigen is unknown.

TCRB transcripts that were expressed got sequenced, as all of the isolated RNA had been reverse transcribed. The table came from immunoSEQ multiplex PCR; TCRdb's copy has only in-frame clones and leaves some out. The profile shows 300,000 to 350,000 clones, roughly 21% of them singletons. All sorted populations exceeded 95% purity. The source material was naive CD4+ T cells from blood. This TCR derives from a woman younger than 35 in good health. The chain couples TRBV9 to TRBJ2-3, with D unclear. CDR3 residues: CASSVVPSASDTQYF. Here the CDR3 DNA reads TGTGCCAGCAGCGTAGTCCCTAGTGCCTCGGATACGCAGTATTTT.